Listed below are T cell receptor beta chains from one sample, sequenced in a study of CD8 T cells in ankylosing spondylitis. TCRdb re-derived calls from the 5' RACE reads in MiXCR, one entry per CDR3 protein. This sample yields 220,000 or so distinct CDR3 sequences, of which roughly a tenth are seen a single time; 21% belongs to the top ten. Sequenced sample: blood, either unsorted or a sorted T cell fraction (not recorded which). Source of these receptors: a male donor with ankylosing spondylitis or in good health (not recorded which). Each CDR3 is given with its conserved first and last residue. D genes are given only for firm matches. Rows give clone size only sometimes, using once, few, many, or a class for an expanded clone.

v_gene,abundance,len,j_gene,d_gene,CDR3nt,CDR3aa
TRBV20-1,many,15,TRBJ2-3,TRBD2,TGCAGTGCAGAATCTAGCGGGGATAACACAGATACGCAGTATTTT,CSAESSGDNTDTQYF
TRBV28,many,12,TRBJ2-2,.,TGTGCCCTGGGCCCAAACACCGGGGAGCTGTTTTTT,CALGPNTGELFF
TRBV7-3,.,16,TRBJ2-5,.,TGTGCCAGCAGCCAACGTCCGGGTTCCGATGGGGAGACCCAGTACTTC,CASSQRPGSDGETQYF
TRBV7-9,many,13,TRBJ2-7,TRBD1,TGTGCCAGCAGCTCACGAGGGGGCCACGAGCAGTACTTC,CASSSRGGHEQYF
TRBV14,many,18,TRBJ2-2,.,TGTGCCAGCAGCCAAGTTAATCCGGGGGCAGCGAACACCGGGGAGCTGTTTTTT,CASSQVNPGAANTGELFF
TRBV7-3,.,15,TRBJ2-7,.,TGTGCCAGCAGCTTTCAGGGAGGCAGCTCCTACGAGCAGTACTTC,CASSFQGGSSYEQYF
TRBV12-3/TRBV12-4,many,13,TRBJ1-1,.,TGTGCCAGCAGTTTCGGACAGCATCGAGAAGCTTTCTTT,CASSFGQHREAFF
TRBV7-9,few,16,TRBJ2-1,TRBD1,TGTGCCAGCAGCTTTGCAGGACAGGGCTCCTACAATGAGCAGTTCTTC,CASSFAGQGSYNEQFF
TRBV28,many,14,TRBJ1-2,.,TGTGCCAGCCATTCAACCGGCGGAGCCTATGGCTACACCTTC,CASHSTGGAYGYTF
TRBV15,many,16,TRBJ2-3,TRBD2,TGTGCCACCGAGGAACCTGGACTAGCGGGGCCAGATACGCAGTATTTT,CATEEPGLAGPDTQYF